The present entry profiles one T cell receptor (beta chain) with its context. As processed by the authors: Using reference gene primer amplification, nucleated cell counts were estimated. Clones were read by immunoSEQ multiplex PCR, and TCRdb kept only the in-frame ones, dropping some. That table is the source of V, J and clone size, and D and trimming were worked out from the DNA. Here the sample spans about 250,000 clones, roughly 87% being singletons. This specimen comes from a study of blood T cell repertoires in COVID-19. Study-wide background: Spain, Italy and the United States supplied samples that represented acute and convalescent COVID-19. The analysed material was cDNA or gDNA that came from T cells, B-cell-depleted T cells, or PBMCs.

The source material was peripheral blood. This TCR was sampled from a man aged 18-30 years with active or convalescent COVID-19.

The CDR3 DNA reads as TGTGCCAGCAGCTCTCAAGCCATTTACACAGATACGCAGTATTTT. As protein: CASSSQAIYTDTQYF. The rearrangement joins TRBV9 to TRBJ2-3; D unresolved. CDR3 size: 15 residues. With 4 bases removed from V and 2 bases from J, the gap between germline ends came to 14 bases. From germline, CDR1 is SGDLS and CDR2 YYNGEE.